This TCR beta chain comes out of a study of cytomegalovirus exposure and HLA in healthy donors. Study as a whole: Around 200 million T cells yielded approximately 100 million unique TCR beta sequences, as an earlier analysis found. Caucasian-associated ancestry cluster membership applied to approximately 84% of 398 genotyped donors.

The PCR made use of 60 Vbeta and 13 Jbeta primers. Assay used: immunoSEQ multiplex PCR; TCRdb lists only in-frame clones, some missing. The sample includes some 110,000 clones, 79% of them seen just once. With respect to this clone: Its antigen is currently unknown.

Notes on the study in general: TRBV6-2, TRBV6-3 and some other V segments were excluded as indistinguishable. Earlier analysis found most TCR beta V segments productive about 90% or about 30% of the time.

V shed 3 bases and J shed 4 bases, with 15 bases lying between them. Germline-derived CDR1 and CDR2 are SEHNR and FQNEAQ (reference sequence). The CDR3 extends over 15 amino acids. Sequences were obtained from PBMCs. This TCR derives from a man younger than 40 in good health and CMV-seropositive. The rearrangement uses TRBV7-9 and TRBJ1-1; tentative D call: TRBD1 (6 bases). The CDR3: CASSFNWGLATEAFF. The DNA for the CDR3 is TGTGCCAGCAGCTTTAATTGGGGGCTCGCCACTGAAGCTTTCTTT.